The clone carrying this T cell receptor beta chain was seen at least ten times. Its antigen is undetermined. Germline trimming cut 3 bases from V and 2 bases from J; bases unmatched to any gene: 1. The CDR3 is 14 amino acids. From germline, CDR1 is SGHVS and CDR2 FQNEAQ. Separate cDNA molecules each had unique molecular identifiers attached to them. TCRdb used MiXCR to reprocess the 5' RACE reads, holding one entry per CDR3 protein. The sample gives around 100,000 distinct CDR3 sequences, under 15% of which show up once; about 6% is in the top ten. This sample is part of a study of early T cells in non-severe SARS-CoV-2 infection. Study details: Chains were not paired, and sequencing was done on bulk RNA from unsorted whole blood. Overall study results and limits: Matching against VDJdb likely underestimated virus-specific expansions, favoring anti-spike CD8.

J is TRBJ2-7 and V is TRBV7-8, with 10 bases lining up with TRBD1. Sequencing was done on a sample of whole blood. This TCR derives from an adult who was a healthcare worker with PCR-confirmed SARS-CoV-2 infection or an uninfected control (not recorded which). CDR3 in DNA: TGTGCCAGCAGCTTGGGACAGGGGACCTACGAGCAGTACTTC. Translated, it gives CASSLGQGTYEQYF.